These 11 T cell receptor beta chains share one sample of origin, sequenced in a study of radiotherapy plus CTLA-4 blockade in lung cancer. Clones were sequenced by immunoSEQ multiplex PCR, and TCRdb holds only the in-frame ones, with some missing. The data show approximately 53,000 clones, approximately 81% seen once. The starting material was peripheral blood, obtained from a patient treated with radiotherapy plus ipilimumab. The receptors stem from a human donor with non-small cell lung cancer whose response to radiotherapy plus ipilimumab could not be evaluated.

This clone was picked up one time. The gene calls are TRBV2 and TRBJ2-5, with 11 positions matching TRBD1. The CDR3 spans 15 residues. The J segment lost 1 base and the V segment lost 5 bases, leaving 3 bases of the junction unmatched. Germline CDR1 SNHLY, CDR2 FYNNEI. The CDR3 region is CASSPGQGVQETQYF. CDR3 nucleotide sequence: TGTGCCAGCAGTCCGGGACAGGGGGTCCAAGAGACCCAGTACTTC. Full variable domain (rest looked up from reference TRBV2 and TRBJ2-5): EPEVTQTPSHQVTQMGQEVILRCVPISNHLYFYWYRQILGQKVEFLVSFYNNEISEKSEIFDDQFSVERPDGSNFTLKIRSTKLEDSAMYFCASSPGQGVQETQYFGPGTRLLVL.

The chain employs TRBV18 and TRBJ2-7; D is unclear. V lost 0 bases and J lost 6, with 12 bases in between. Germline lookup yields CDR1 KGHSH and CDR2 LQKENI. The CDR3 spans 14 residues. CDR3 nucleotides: TGTGCCAGCTCACCACCCAACGAGAATGCCGAGCAGTACTTC. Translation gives CASSPPNENAEQYF. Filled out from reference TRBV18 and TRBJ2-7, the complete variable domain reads NAGVMQNPRHLVRRRGQEARLRCSPMKGHSHVYWYRQLPEEGLKFMVYLQKENIIDESGMPKERFSAEFPKEGPSILRIQQVVRGDSAAYFCASSPPNENAEQYFGPGTRLTVT.

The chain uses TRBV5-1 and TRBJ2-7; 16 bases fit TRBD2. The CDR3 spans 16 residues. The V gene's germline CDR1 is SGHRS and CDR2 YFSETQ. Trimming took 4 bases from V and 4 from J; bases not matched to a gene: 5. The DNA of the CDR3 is TGCGCCAGCAGCCGGGGACTAGCGGGAGGGGAGTACGAGCAGTACTTC. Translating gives CASSRGLAGGEYEQYF.

The CDR3 DNA reads TGTGCCAGTAGTCCGGACTTCTCTGGGGCCAACGTCCTGACTTTC. Amino acids: CASSPDFSGANVLTF. This chain links TRBV19 with TRBJ2-6, with D perhaps matching TRBD2 (5 bases). This CDR3 is built from 15 residues. CDR1 and CDR2 from the germline V gene are LNHDA and SQIVND (reference sequence). V lost 5 bases and J 0 bases, leaving 8 bases between the germline ends.

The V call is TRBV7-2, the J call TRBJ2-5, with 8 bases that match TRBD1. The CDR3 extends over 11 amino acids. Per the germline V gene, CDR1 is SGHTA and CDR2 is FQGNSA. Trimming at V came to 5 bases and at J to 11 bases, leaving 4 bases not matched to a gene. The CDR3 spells CASSPDRVQYF. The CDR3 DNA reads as TGTGCCAGCAGCCCGGACAGGGTGCAGTACTTC.

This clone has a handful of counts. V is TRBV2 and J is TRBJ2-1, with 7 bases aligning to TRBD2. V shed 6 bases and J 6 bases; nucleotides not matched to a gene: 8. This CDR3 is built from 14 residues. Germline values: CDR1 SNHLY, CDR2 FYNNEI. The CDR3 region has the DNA TGTGCCAGCAGGGGGGGGACCCGGGGCAATGAGCAGTTCTTC. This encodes CASRGGTRGNEQFF.

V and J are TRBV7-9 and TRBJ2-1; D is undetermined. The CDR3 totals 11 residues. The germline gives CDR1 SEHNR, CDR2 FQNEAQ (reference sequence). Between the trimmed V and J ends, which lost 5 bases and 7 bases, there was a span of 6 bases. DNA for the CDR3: TGTGCCAGCAGCCCCGGTAATGAGCAGTTCTTC. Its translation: CASSPGNEQFF. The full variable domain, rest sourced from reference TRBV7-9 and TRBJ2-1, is DTGVSQNPRHKITKRGQNVTFRCDPISEHNRLYWYRQTLGQGPEFLTYFQNEAQLEKSRLLSDRFSAERPKGSFSTLEIQRTEQGDSAMYLCASSPGNEQFFGPGTRLTVL.

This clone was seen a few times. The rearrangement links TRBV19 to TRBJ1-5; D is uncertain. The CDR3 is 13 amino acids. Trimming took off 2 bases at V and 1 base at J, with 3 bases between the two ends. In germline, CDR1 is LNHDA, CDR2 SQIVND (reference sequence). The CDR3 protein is CASSISSNQPQHF. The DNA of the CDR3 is TGTGCCAGTAGTATATCGAGCAATCAGCCCCAGCATTTT. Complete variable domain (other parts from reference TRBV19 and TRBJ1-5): DGGITQSPKYLFRKEGQNVTLSCEQNLNHDAMYWYRQDPGQGLRLIYYSQIVNDFQKGDIAEGYSVSREKKESFPLTVTSAQKNPTAFYLCASSISSNQPQHFGDGTRLSIL.

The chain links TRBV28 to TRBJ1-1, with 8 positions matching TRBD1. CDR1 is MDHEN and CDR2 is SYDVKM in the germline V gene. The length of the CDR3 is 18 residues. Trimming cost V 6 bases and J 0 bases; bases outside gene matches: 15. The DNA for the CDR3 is TGTGCCAGCAGGCACCCCCGGGGCAGGGGGCTGTTGAACACTGAAGCTTTCTTT. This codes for CASRHPRGRGLLNTEAFF.

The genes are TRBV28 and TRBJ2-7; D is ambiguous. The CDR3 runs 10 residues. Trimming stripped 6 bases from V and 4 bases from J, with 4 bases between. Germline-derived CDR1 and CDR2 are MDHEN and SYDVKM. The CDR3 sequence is CASSKYEQYF. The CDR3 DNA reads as TGTGCCAGCAGCAAATACGAGCAGTACTTC.

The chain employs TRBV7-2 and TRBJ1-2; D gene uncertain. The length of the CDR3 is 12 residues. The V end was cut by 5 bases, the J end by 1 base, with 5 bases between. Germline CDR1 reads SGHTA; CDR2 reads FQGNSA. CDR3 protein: CASSTDNYGYTF. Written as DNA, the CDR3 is TGTGCCAGCAGCACTGATAACTATGGCTACACCTTC.